The table lists the clone carrying this T cell receptor (beta chain) with a few counts. Its antigen is not identified. CD4+ naive, central memory, regulatory and stem cell-like memory subsets were isolated by sorting on CD45RO/CCR7/CD25/CD127/CD95/CD27. Sorted populations all exceeded 98% purity. The sample belongs to a study of beta chain features in type 1 diabetes. Regarding the study as a whole: Any PCR bias toward short templates would affect both groups alike. It was among patients, rather than healthy donors, that naive, central memory and Treg TCRB repertoires appeared more similar.

The whole isolated RNA underwent reverse transcription, so sequencing captured expressed TCRB transcripts. Data came from immunoSEQ multiplex PCR; TCRdb stores just in-frame clones and leaves some out. The sample consists of 150,000 to 190,000 clones, roughly 8.1% of them appearing once. CDR3 length: 18 amino acids. Per the germline V gene, CDR1 is SGHTA and CDR2 is FQGTGA. The germline V and J ends were trimmed by 3 bases and 7 bases, with 27 bases remaining between them. The receptor was derived from a young man in good health. Specimen: central memory CD4+ T cells from blood. This chain connects TRBV7-3 to TRBJ1-1; D uncertain. CDR3 sequence (DNA): TGTGCCAGCAGCTTCGAAGGCACACGACGGGTATCAACGGATGAAGCTTTCTTT. This translates into CASSFEGTRRVSTDEAFF.